This is a list of T cell receptor beta chains from one sample in a study of CD8+CD57+ T cells in acquired aplastic anemia. TCRdb fed the reads into MiXCR, producing one record per CDR3 protein. The sample has about 210,000 distinct CDR3 sequences, about 59% seen once. Sequenced input: sorted CD4+, CD8+, or CD8+CD57+ T cells (not recorded which) from PBMCs. The receptors stem from a human donor in good health. CDR3s include the opening cysteine and the closing phenylalanine or tryptophan. A D gene is named only where the DNA matches it firmly. Clone size is given for some rows only: seen once, a few or many times, or a class if the clone is expanded.

NA | TRBJ1-6 | TRBV9 | NA | CASSVELGNNSPLHF | TGTGCCAGCAGCGTAGAGCTGGGGAATAATTCACCCCTCCACTTT
NA | TRBJ2-2 | TRBV29-1 | NA | CSVKYGVMNTGELFF | TGCAGCGTTAAGTACGGGGTTATGAACACCGGGGAGCTGTTTTTT
NA | TRBJ1-2 | TRBV7-9 | NA | CASSSGLRRDGYTF | TGTGCCAGCAGCTCAGGGTTGCGGCGGGATGGCTACACCTTC
NA | TRBJ2-5 | TRBV24-1 | few | CATSDRVTQYF | TGTGCCACCAGTGATCGGGTGACCCAGTACTTC
TRBD1 | TRBJ2-7 | TRBV20-1 | NA | CSARRTGFDEQYF | TGCAGTGCTAGAAGGACAGGGTTCGACGAGCAGTACTTC
NA | TRBJ2-7 | TRBV30 | many | CAWSETFYEQYF | TGTGCCTGGAGTGAGACTTTCTACGAGCAGTACTTC
NA | TRBJ1-1 | TRBV15 | NA | CATSTRLNYEAFF | TGTGCCACCAGCACGAGACTAAACTATGAAGCTTTCTTT
TRBD1 | TRBJ1-1 | TRBV10-3 | NA | CASRGRESEAFF | TGTGCCAGCAGGGGGCGCGAATCTGAAGCTTTCTTT
NA | TRBJ1-1 | TRBV10-1 | once | CASQEGVNTEAFF | TGCGCCAGCCAAGAGGGGGTGAACACTGAAGCTTTCTTT
TRBD2 | TRBJ2-7 | TRBV5-1 | NA | CASSPTTSGSAEQYF | TGCGCCAGCAGCCCTACAACTAGCGGGAGCGCCGAGCAGTACTTC
NA | TRBJ1-1 | TRBV5-6 | NA | CASSLGGGGRTEAFF | TGTGCCAGCAGCTTGGGGGGAGGGGGGCGGACTGAAGCTTTCTTT
NA | TRBJ1-1 | TRBV9 | NA | CASSPDSEREKNTEAFF | TGTGCCAGCAGCCCCGACAGTGAGAGGGAAAAGAACACTGAAGCTTTCTTT
NA | TRBJ2-5 | TRBV29-1 | NA | CSGQAGQETQYF | TGCAGTGGTCAAGCGGGTCAAGAGACCCAGTACTTC
TRBD2 | TRBJ2-7 | TRBV7-3 | NA | CASSSLVGLAGANEQYF | TGTGCCAGCAGCTCGCTAGTAGGACTAGCGGGAGCAAACGAGCAGTACTTC
NA | TRBJ1-4 | TRBV12-3/TRBV12-4 | NA | CASSLALLHLFF | TGTGCCAGCAGTTTAGCGTTACTCCATCTGTTTTTT
TRBD1 | TRBJ1-1 | TRBV12-5 | many | CASGSDRGGFEAFF | TGTGCTAGTGGTTCAGACAGGGGGGGGTTTGAAGCTTTCTTT
NA | TRBJ1-1 | TRBV10-1 | once | CASSYKQGIAFF | TGCGCCAGCAGTTATAAACAGGGTATAGCTTTCTTT
NA | TRBJ2-7 | TRBV2 | NA | CASSDPGDTQGTYEQYF | TGTGCCAGCAGTGATCCCGGGGACACCCAGGGGACCTACGAGCAGTACTTC
NA | TRBJ2-7 | TRBV19 | NA | CASSILQGHEQYF | TGTGCCAGTAGTATTTTACAGGGTCATGAGCAGTACTTC
NA | TRBJ1-2 | TRBV7-9 | once | CASSLAREYGYTF | TGTGCCAGCAGCTTAGCCAGGGAGTATGGCTACACCTTC
NA | TRBJ2-2 | TRBV6-2/TRBV6-3 | many | CASSYSAGELFF | TGTGCCAGCAGTTACTCTGCCGGGGAGCTGTTTTTT
NA | TRBJ1-1 | TRBV9 | NA | CASSVGRVTEAFF | TGTGCCAGCAGCGTAGGCCGGGTAACTGAAGCTTTCTTT